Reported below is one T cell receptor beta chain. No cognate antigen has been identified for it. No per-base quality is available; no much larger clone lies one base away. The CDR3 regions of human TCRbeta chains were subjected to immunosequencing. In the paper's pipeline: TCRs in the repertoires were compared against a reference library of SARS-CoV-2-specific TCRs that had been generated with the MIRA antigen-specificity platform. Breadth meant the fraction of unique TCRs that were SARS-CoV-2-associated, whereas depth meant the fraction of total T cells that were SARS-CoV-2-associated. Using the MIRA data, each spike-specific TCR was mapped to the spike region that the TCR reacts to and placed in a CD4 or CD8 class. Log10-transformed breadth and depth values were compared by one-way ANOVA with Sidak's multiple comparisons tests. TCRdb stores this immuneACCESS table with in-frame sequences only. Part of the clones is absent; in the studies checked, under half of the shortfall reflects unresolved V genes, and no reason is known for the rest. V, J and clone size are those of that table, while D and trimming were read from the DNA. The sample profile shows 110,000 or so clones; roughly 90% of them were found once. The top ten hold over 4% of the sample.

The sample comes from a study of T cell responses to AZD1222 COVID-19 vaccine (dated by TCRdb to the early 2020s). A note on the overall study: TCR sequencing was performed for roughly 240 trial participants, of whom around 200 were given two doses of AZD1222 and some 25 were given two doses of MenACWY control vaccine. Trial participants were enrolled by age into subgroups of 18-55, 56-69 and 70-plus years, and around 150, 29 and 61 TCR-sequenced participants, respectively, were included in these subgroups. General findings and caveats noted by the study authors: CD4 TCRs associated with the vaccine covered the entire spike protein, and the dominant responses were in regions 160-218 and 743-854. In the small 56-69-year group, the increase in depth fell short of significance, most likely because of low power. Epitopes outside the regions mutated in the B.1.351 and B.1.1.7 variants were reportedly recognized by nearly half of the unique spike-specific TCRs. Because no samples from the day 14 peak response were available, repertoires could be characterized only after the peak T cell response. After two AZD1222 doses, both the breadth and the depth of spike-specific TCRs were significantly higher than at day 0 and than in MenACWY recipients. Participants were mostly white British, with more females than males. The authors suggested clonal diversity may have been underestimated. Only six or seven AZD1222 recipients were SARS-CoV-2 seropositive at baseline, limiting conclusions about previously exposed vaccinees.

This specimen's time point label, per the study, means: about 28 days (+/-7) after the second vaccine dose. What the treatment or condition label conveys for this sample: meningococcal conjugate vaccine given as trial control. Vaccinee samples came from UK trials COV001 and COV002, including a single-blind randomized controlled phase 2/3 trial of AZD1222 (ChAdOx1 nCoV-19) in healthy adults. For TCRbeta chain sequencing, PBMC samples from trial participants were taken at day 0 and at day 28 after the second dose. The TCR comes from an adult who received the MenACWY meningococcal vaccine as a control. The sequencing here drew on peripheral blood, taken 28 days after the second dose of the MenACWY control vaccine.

CDR3 sequence: CASTPGGRYGYTF. The base sequence is TGTGCCAGCACTCCCGGAGGCCGCTATGGCTACACCTTC. Rearrangement joined TRBV28 to TRBJ1-2; confidence is insufficient to name the D gene. Its CDR3 holds 13 amino acids, cysteine through phenylalanine. The sequence is cut down to CDR3 DNA, 39 bases in frame from base 1. In the germline V gene, CDR1 corresponds to MDHEN and CDR2 to SYDVKM. The V and J ends are trimmed by 7 bases and 4 bases, leaving 13 bases between them.